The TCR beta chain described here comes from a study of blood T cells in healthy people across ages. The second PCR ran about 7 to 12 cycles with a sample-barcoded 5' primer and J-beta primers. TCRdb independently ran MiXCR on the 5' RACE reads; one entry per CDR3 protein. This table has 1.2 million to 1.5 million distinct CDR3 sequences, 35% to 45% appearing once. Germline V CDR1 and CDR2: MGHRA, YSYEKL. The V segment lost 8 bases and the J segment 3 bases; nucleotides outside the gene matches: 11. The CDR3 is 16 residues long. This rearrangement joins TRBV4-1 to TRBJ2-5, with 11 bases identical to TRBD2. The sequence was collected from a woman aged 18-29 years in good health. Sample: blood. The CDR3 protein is CASQLGTSGGKETQYF. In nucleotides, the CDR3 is TGCGCCAGCCAACTCGGTACTAGCGGGGGCAAAGAGACCCAGTACTTC.